These T cell receptor beta chains were read from a single sample in a study of blood T cell repertoires in COVID-19. Generated by immunoSEQ multiplex PCR, the TCRdb table keeps only in-frame clones and is missing some. The sample comprises about 320,000 clones, under 90% of which are singletons, and over 8.5% rests with the top ten. Sequencing input: peripheral blood. Source of these receptors: a woman under 40 with COVID-19, enrolled during active disease. Each CDR3 is given with its conserved first and last residue. A D gene is named only where the DNA matches it firmly. Size values are once, few and many counts, or a class for expanded clones, and some rows have none.

abundance	v_gene	d_gene	j_gene	CDR3aa	CDR3nt
.	TRBV6-1	TRBD2	TRBJ2-1	CASSELAGGRNEQFF	TGTGCCAGCAGTGAACTAGCGGGGGGGCGTAATGAGCAGTTCTTC
once	TRBV7-9	TRBD2	TRBJ2-3	CASSSLPWGLAGGDTQYF	TGTGCCAGCAGCTCCTTACCATGGGGACTAGCGGGAGGGGATACGCAGTATTTT
.	TRBV4-1	.	TRBJ2-1	CASRQPGNEQFF	TGCGCCAGCCGGCAGCCCGGGAATGAGCAGTTCTTC
once	TRBV5-1	TRBD1	TRBJ1-1	CASRTDRGNTEAFF	TGCGCCAGCAGAACGGACAGGGGTAACACTGAAGCTTTCTTT
.	TRBV27	.	TRBJ1-6	CASRLSAGSSYNSPLHF	TGTGCCAGCAGATTGTCCGCGGGGAGCTCCTATAATTCACCCCTCCACTTT
.	TRBV10-3	.	TRBJ2-7	CAISEWQAYEQYF	TGTGCCATCAGTGAGTGGCAGGCCTACGAGCAGTACTTC
.	TRBV28	.	TRBJ1-6	CASSPRGLGNSPLHF	TGTGCCAGCAGCCCCCGAGGCCTTGGGAATTCACCCCTCCACTTT
.	TRBV19	TRBD1	TRBJ1-2	CASSKEVQGRNGYTF	TGTGCCAGTAGTAAGGAGGTACAGGGGAGGAATGGCTACACCTTC
.	TRBV5-1	.	TRBJ2-3	CASSLQEGSTDTQYF	TGCGCCAGCAGCTTGCAGGAAGGAAGCACAGATACGCAGTATTTT
.	TRBV6-6	.	TRBJ1-1	CASSPLRTGDNKAFF	TGTGCCAGCTCACCACTGAGGACTGGGGACAACAAAGCTTTCTTT
.	TRBV7-9	.	TRBJ2-1	CASSSGLSTYNEQFF	TGTGCCAGCAGCTCAGGACTATCCACCTACAATGAGCAGTTCTTC
few	TRBV5-1	.	TRBJ1-1	CASRDQTNLMNTEAFF	TGCGCCAGCAGAGACCAGACAAATCTAATGAACACTGAAGCTTTCTTT
.	TRBV6-1	.	TRBJ1-2	CASSDRFGYTF	TGTGCCAGCAGTGACAGGTTTGGCTACACCTTC
.	TRBV7-9	.	TRBJ1-3	CASSLGHQTSHF	TGTGCCAGCAGCTTGGGACATCAGACGTCGCATTTT
.	TRBV5-5	TRBD1	TRBJ2-5	CASSSPGQGETQYF	TGTGCCAGCAGCTCACCGGGACAGGGGGAGACCCAGTACTTC
.	TRBV28	.	TRBJ1-1	CASSLRNTEAFF	TGTGCCAGCAGTTTACGTAACACTGAAGCTTTCTTT